This TCR beta chain was sequenced for a study of T cell responses to AZD1222 COVID-19 vaccine (dated by TCRdb to about 2021). As for the study more broadly: AZD1222 recipients given second doses at about 4 weeks or at about 12 weeks were pooled, since spike-specific TCR depth and breadth were not found to differ between the two schedules. TCR sequencing covered some 240 trial participants: around 210 given two doses of AZD1222 and 26 given two doses of MenACWY control vaccine. Enrollment into the trials was organized by age into subgroups of 18-55, 56-69 and 70-plus years, and those subgroups contained approximately 160, 26 and 62 TCR-sequenced participants, respectively.

The CDR3 regions of human TCRbeta chains were analyzed by immunosequencing. The original pipeline was this. Repertoire TCRs were checked for matches against a reference library of SARS-CoV-2-specific TCRs that had been generated using the MIRA antigen-specificity platform. Breadth meant the fraction of unique TCRs that were SARS-CoV-2-associated, whereas depth meant the fraction of total T cells that were SARS-CoV-2-associated. Using the MIRA data, every spike-specific TCR was mapped to the spike region that the TCR reacted to and assigned to either a CD4 or a CD8 class. Log10-transformed breadth and depth values were compared by one-way ANOVA with Sidak's multiple comparisons tests. As stored in TCRdb, this immuneACCESS dataset retains in-frame rearrangements with V and J assigned. A fraction of the clones does not appear; measured against another copy, unresolved V genes explain less than half of the discrepancy, and the remainder lacks a known reason. From that table come the V and J calls and clone size; the DNA was used to work out D and trimming. The sample has approximately 110,000 clones on record, roughly 87% of them singletons. Clones ranked in the top ten supply 8.5% to 10% of the sample.

Including cysteine and phenylalanine, the CDR3 has 13 amino acids. Left in the record is the CDR3 DNA by itself, 39 bases read in frame from the first base. CDR1 and CDR2 are drawn from the germline V gene: KGHSH, LQKENI. Cut back by 6 bases and 3 bases, the V and J ends lie 9 bases apart. On this clone itself: Its antigen is unknown. One base away there is no much larger clone; base qualities are not given.

Per the publication, the time point label means: baseline before first vaccination. Vaccinee samples were obtained from the UK trials COV001 and COV002, which included a single-blind randomized controlled phase 2/3 trial of AZD1222 (ChAdOx1 nCoV-19) in healthy adults. Trial participant PBMC samples were collected at day 0 and day 28 after the second dose for TCRbeta chain sequencing. Results the study describes overall, beyond this receptor: Because no day 14 peak-response samples were available, repertoires were characterized only after the peak T cell response. The 56-69-year group was small, and its depth increase did not reach significance, likely because of low power. Conclusions about previously exposed vaccinees are limited, since just a handful of AZD1222 recipients were seropositive for SARS-CoV-2 at baseline. Participants were mostly white British, with more females than males. The authors suggested clonal diversity may have been underestimated. Epitopes outside the regions mutated in the B.1.351 and B.1.1.7 variants were reportedly recognized by nearly half of the unique spike-specific TCRs. The vaccine-associated CD4 TCRs covered the entire spike protein, and the dominant responses fell in regions 160-218 and 743-854. Spike-specific TCR breadth and depth rose significantly after two AZD1222 doses compared with day 0 and with MenACWY recipients.

The material sequenced was peripheral blood, taken on day 0 of AZD1222 vaccination. The TCR was taken from an adult in good health. Rearrangement joined TRBV18 to TRBJ1-5, with the identity of the D gene unclear. The CDR3 reads CASSRLNNQPQHF. The nucleotide sequence is given as TGTGCCAGCTCGCGACTGAACAATCAGCCCCAGCATTTT.